The 24 T cell receptor beta chains given below trace back to one sample, sequenced in a study of technical replicates of blood from several donors. The assay was immunoSEQ multiplex PCR, and TCRdb's table has in-frame clones only and misses some. This table has about 78,000 clones, around 94% appearing once. The source material was T cells isolated from PBMCs. These receptors originate from a human donor in good health.

The chain recombines TRBV4-2 with TRBJ2-7; TRBD1 agrees at 7 bases. The CDR3 runs 15 residues. Trimming removed 4 bases from V and 3 bases from J; junction bases left unmatched: 9. Germline CDR1 LGHNA, CDR2 YNFKEQ. CDR3 loop: CASSRKDRDSYEQYF. The CDR3 DNA is TGTGCCAGCAGCCGGAAAGATAGGGACAGCTACGAGCAGTACTTC.

This clone was seen once. The chain uses TRBV28 and TRBJ1-5; possible D gene TRBD1, 5 bases. The CDR3 extends over 14 amino acids. From germline, CDR1 is MDHEN and CDR2 SYDVKM. Trimming stripped 5 bases from V and 6 bases from J, with 14 bases between. The CDR3 here is CASSAPGSSQPQHF. As DNA, the CDR3 is TGTGCCAGCAGTGCTCCAGGGTCGAGTCAGCCCCAGCATTTT.

This clone was seen only once. The rearrangement links TRBV7-3 to TRBJ2-2, with TRBD2 matching 13 bases. Germline-derived CDR1 and CDR2 are SGHTA and FQGTGA. This CDR3 has 16 amino acids. Trimming removed 5 bases from V and 7 bases from J; junction bases left unmatched: 7. CDR3 DNA: TGTGCCAGCAGCACCGGACTAGCGGGAGCAAGCGGGGAGCTGTTTTTT. Protein sequence: CASSTGLAGASGELFF. The full variable domain, in which reference TRBV7-3 and TRBJ2-2 provide the parts outside the CDR3, is GAGVSQTPSNKVTEKGKYVELRCDPISGHTALYWYRQSLGQGPEFLIYFQGTGAADDSGLPNDRFFAVRPEGSVSTLKIQRTERGDSAVYLCASSTGLAGASGELFFGEGSRLTVL.

The gene calls are TRBV7-3 and TRBJ1-1; D is undetermined. This CDR3 is 15 amino acids long. Germline V lookup: CDR1 SGHTA, CDR2 FQGTGA. V was clipped by 1 base and J by 2 bases, with 11 bases between them. The CDR3 DNA reads TGTGCCAGCAGCTTAATAGGAGGGCCCAACACTGAAGCTTTCTTT. Translating gives CASSLIGGPNTEAFF.

This rearrangement joins TRBV5-4 to TRBJ2-1; D is uncertain. The V end lost 0 bases, the J end lost 7 bases, and 8 bases lay between the germline ends. The CDR3 has 13 residues. Per germline, CDR1 SGHNT and CDR2 YYREEE (reference sequence). The CDR3 here is CASSLGGLNEQFF. In nucleotides, the CDR3 is TGTGCCAGCAGCTTGGGAGGTTTGAATGAGCAGTTCTTC. Full variable domain (rest looked up from reference TRBV5-4 and TRBJ2-1): ETGVTQSPTHLIKTRGQQVTLRCSSQSGHNTVSWYQQALGQGPQFIFQYYREEENGRGNFPPRFSGLQFPNYSSELNVNALELDDSALYLCASSLGGLNEQFFGPGTRLTVL.

This chain links TRBV7-3 with TRBJ2-1; TRBD2 matches 7 bases. The J segment lost 4 bases and the V segment lost 8 bases, leaving 5 bases of the junction unmatched. From germline, CDR1 is SGHTA and CDR2 FQGTGA. This CDR3 is 13 amino acids long. The CDR3 nucleotides are TGTGCCAGCGGGGAGGGGAGGTACAATGAGCAGTTCTTC. Its protein is CASGEGRYNEQFF.

This chain links TRBV5-1 with TRBJ2-2; TRBD2 might be the D (6 bases). The V and J ends lost 0 bases and 6 bases respectively, with 9 bases between them. The length of the CDR3 is 14 residues. Germline CDR1 SGHRS, CDR2 YFSETQ. For the CDR3, the DNA is TGCGCCAGCAGCTTGGCCACGGGGGCCGGGGAGCTGTTTTTT. Its protein product is CASSLATGAGELFF. Combining the CDR3 with reference TRBV5-1 and TRBJ2-2 gives the whole variable domain KAGVTQTPRYLIKTRGQQVTLSCSPISGHRSVSWYQQTPGQGLQFLFEYFSETQRNKGNFPGRFSGRQFSNSRSEMNVSTLELGDSALYLCASSLATGAGELFFGEGSRLTVL.

The chain carries TRBV18 and TRBJ2-7, with D possibly matching TRBD2 (6 bases). This CDR3 contains 14 residues. Germline V gene data show CDR1 as KGHSH and CDR2 as LQKENI. V gave up 3 bases and J gave up 1 base, with 10 bases separating them. CDR3 amino acids: CASSPPGESYEQYF. The CDR3 nucleotides read TGTGCCAGCTCACCCCCGGGGGAATCCTACGAGCAGTACTTC.

The CDR3 DNA follows: TGCAGTGCACGCCCGGGCACTGAAGCTTTCTTT. Amino acid sequence: CSARPGTEAFF. The chain recombines TRBV20-1 with TRBJ1-1; D is ambiguous. There are 11 residues in the CDR3. V shed 6 bases and J shed 4 bases, with 9 bases lying between them. Germline V lookup: CDR1 DFQATT, CDR2 SNEGSKA (reference sequence).

This clone was picked up one time. For the CDR3, the DNA is TGTGCCAGCAGCGGTAGGACAGGGATTAATTGCAATCAGCCCCAGCATTTT. As protein: CASSGRTGINCNQPQHF. This chain links TRBV21-1 with TRBJ1-5; the table calls TRBD1, which could not be checked here. TRBV21-1 is listed as a pseudogene. This CDR3 has 17 amino acids.

CDR3 in amino acids: CAWSALADTQYF. DNA for the CDR3: TGTGCCTGGAGTGCCTTAGCGGATACGCAGTATTTT. J is TRBJ2-3 and V is TRBV30; weak D call: TRBD2 (5 bases). The V and J ends lost 1 base and 6 bases respectively, with 8 bases between them. The CDR3 runs to 12 residues. CDR1 is GTSNPN and CDR2 is SVGIG in the germline V gene (reference sequence).

This CDR3 is CASSSREGEETQYF. CDR3 nucleotide sequence: TGTGCCAGCAGCTCCAGGGAAGGAGAGGAGACCCAGTACTTC. The chain links TRBV9 to TRBJ2-5; the D gene is possibly TRBD1 (5 bases). The CDR3 has 14 residues. Per germline, CDR1 SGDLS and CDR2 YYNGEE. V was cut by 4 bases and J by 5 bases, with 15 bases left in between.

This rearrangement joins TRBV27 to TRBJ2-5; D gene unclear. Deletions cut 3 bases from V and 4 bases from J, with 6 bases between. From germline, CDR1 is MNHEY and CDR2 SMNVEV (reference sequence). There are 12 residues in the CDR3. CDR3 region: CASSFNGETQYF. CDR3 nucleotide sequence: TGTGCCAGCAGTTTTAACGGAGAGACCCAGTACTTC.

This chain joins TRBV27 and TRBJ2-2, with no clear D. The V gene's germline CDR1 is MNHEY and CDR2 SMNVEV (reference sequence). Trimming shortened V by 11 bases and J by 6 bases, and 16 bases separated the two germline ends. The CDR3 loop spans 13 amino acids. CDR3: CAVLGVKAGELFF. The CDR3 DNA follows: TGTGCCGTTCTAGGAGTCAAGGCCGGGGAGCTGTTTTTT.

The V and J genes are TRBV5-1 and TRBJ1-2; D call uncertain. V lost 0 bases and J lost 4, with 16 bases in between. Germline lookup yields CDR1 SGHRS and CDR2 YFSETQ. CDR3 size: 16 residues. The CDR3 spells CASSLDEGSSSYGYTF. As DNA, the CDR3 is TGCGCCAGCAGCTTGGATGAAGGGAGTTCTAGCTATGGCTACACCTTC.

This clone was counted between two and nine times. The chain has TRBV25-1 and TRBJ1-1, with 8 bases fitting TRBD1. In germline, CDR1 is MGHDK, CDR2 SYGVNS. The V gene end was trimmed by 7 bases and the J gene end by 1 base; junction bases not matched to a gene: 5. The CDR3 contains 14 residues. CDR3 protein: CASNVGQGNTEAFF. The CDR3 nucleotides read TGTGCCAGCAATGTCGGACAGGGGAACACTGAAGCTTTCTTT.

The chain couples TRBV6-5 to TRBJ2-7, with D tentatively TRBD2 (6 bases). This CDR3 contains 13 residues. CDR1 MNHEY and CDR2 SVGAGI come from the germline V gene. V was pared by 6 bases and J by 11 bases, with 20 bases between. The CDR3 protein is CASSEGTPTGEYF. The CDR3 coding sequence is TGTGCCAGCAGCGAAGGGACTCCGACGGGGGAGTACTTC.

V gene TRBV18 combines with J gene TRBJ2-3; D not certain. This CDR3 has 14 residues. V lost 2 bases and J lost 1, with 7 bases in between. Germline V gene lookup returns CDR1 KGHSH and CDR2 LQKENI. The CDR3 region has the DNA TGTGCCAGCTCACCATCCAGCGGCACAGATACGCAGTATTTT. Its protein is CASSPSSGTDTQYF.

The chain links TRBV11-3 to TRBJ1-1; no definite D call. Germline V CDR1 and CDR2: SGHNT, YENEEA. The V end lost 2 bases, the J end lost 3 bases, and 7 bases lay between the germline ends. The CDR3 has 13 amino acids. CDR3 DNA: TGTGCCAGCAGCTTACCTGGAGACACTGAAGCTTTCTTT. This translates into CASSLPGDTEAFF.

This chain joins TRBV6-5 and TRBJ2-1, with D possibly matching TRBD2 (6 bases). Trimming took 5 bases from V and 8 from J, leaving 10 bases between them. The germline V gene encodes CDR1 MNHEY and CDR2 SVGAGI. There are 12 residues in the CDR3. CDR3 residues: CASSLWGDEQFF. The CDR3 DNA sequence: TGTGCCAGCAGTCTGTGGGGGGATGAGCAGTTCTTC.

V and J are TRBV30 and TRBJ1-2, with 9 positions matching TRBD1. The CDR3 length is 11 residues. Germline V gene sequence: CDR1 GTSNPN, CDR2 SVGIG (reference sequence). With 8 bases clipped from V and 10 bases from J, the junction kept 8 bases outside the gene matches. In DNA form, the CDR3 reads TGTGCCGGATCGACAGGGGGAGACTACACCTTC. It translates to CAGSTGGDYTF.

This chain joins TRBV28 and TRBJ2-3; 8 positions agree with TRBD1. There are 13 residues in the CDR3. Unmatched junction bases numbered 8, after V lost 10 bases and J lost 5 bases. Per the germline V gene, CDR1 is MDHEN and CDR2 is SYDVKM. The CDR3 is CATQGQGRDTQYF. CDR3 coding DNA: TGTGCCACGCAAGGACAGGGTAGAGATACGCAGTATTTT.

The chain is built from TRBV6-1 and TRBJ2-7; the D is unclear. There are 12 residues in the CDR3. The ends were cut back, 6 bases at V and 1 base at J, with 7 bases in the middle. The germline V gene encodes CDR1 MNHNS and CDR2 SASEGT. The CDR3 here is CASSVYSYEQYF. DNA for the CDR3: TGTGCCAGCAGCGTTTATTCCTACGAGCAGTACTTC.

This clone was seen just once. The chain uses TRBV7-9 and TRBJ2-7, with 8 bases lining up with TRBD1. Trimming cost V 5 bases and J 3 bases; bases outside gene matches: 9. Germline V lookup: CDR1 SEHNR, CDR2 FQNEAQ (reference sequence). This CDR3 is 15 amino acids long. The CDR3 spells CASSPWTGIFYEQYF. For the CDR3, the DNA is TGTGCCAGCAGCCCCTGGACAGGGATATTCTACGAGCAGTACTTC.